One and the same sample provided the 9 T cell receptor beta chains below, sequenced in a study of graft-versus-host responses after intestinal transplantation. The protocol was immunoSEQ multiplex PCR, while the TCRdb copy is restricted to in-frame clones and leaves out a portion. This repertoire shows about 99,000 clones, 93% found once; its top ten account for more than 0.9%. Their antigens remain unidentified. The material was unstimulated CD8+ T cells sorted from spleen or lymph node cells, obtained before intestinal transplant. Source of these receptors: a human donor who received an intestinal transplant.

The chain joins TRBV2 to TRBJ2-1; 7 bases are shared with TRBD2. Germline assignment: CDR1 SNHLY and CDR2 FYNNEI. The CDR3 contains 16 residues. V trimming: 5 bases; J trimming: 1 base; junction bases outside the gene matches: 8. The DNA for the CDR3 is TGTGCCAGCAGTCCCCTTTGGGGGGGATCCTACAATGAGCAGTTCTTC. It specifies CASSPLWGGSYNEQFF.

The chain recombines TRBV5-1 with TRBJ1-2; D might be TRBD1 (6 bases). V was shortened by 5 bases and J by 3 bases, with 11 bases between the two germline ends. Germline V gene data show CDR1 as SGHRS and CDR2 as YFSETQ. This CDR3 spans 13 amino acids. CDR3 residues: CASRQGQDYGYTF. CDR3 in DNA: TGCGCCAGCAGACAGGGCCAGGACTATGGCTACACCTTC.

The CDR3 nucleotides read TGTGCCAGCAGTGAAGTAAGAGACCCTAATGAAAAACTGTTTTTT. Translation gives CASSEVRDPNEKLFF. V gene TRBV6-1 combines with J gene TRBJ1-4; no firm D call. V was trimmed by 1 base and J by 3 bases, leaving 9 bases between them. This CDR3 is 15 amino acids long. Germline assignment: CDR1 MNHNS and CDR2 SASEGT.

The chain links TRBV10-2 to TRBJ1-1; D is uncertain. Trimming removed 6 bases at V and 8 bases at J, with 13 bases between. Germline assignment: CDR1 WSHSY and CDR2 SAAADI. This CDR3 contains 12 residues. The CDR3 is CASRPPGTEAFF. CDR3 nucleotides: TGCGCCAGCAGGCCTCCGGGAACAGAAGCTTTCTTT.

The genes are TRBV7-6 and TRBJ2-2; D is possibly TRBD1 (6 bases). This CDR3 contains 15 residues. Germline CDR1 and CDR2: SGHVS and FNYEAQ. Trimming left V 4 bases short and J 9 bases short, with 18 bases between. Here the CDR3 reads CASSSPRQDSRELFF. CDR3 DNA: TGTGCCAGCAGCTCCCCGCGACAGGACTCGAGGGAGCTGTTTTTT.

J is TRBJ2-1 and V is TRBV19; D is unresolved. This CDR3 spans 17 amino acids. Germline values: CDR1 LNHDA, CDR2 SQIVND (reference sequence). V gave up 2 bases and J gave up 10 bases, with 24 bases separating them. The CDR3: CASSIYGAGPFWTEQFF. CDR3 sequence (DNA): TGTGCCAGTAGTATATATGGCGCCGGCCCCTTCTGGACGGAGCAGTTCTTC.

The CDR3 reads CASSLTHQETQYF. The CDR3 DNA sequence: TGTGCCAGCAGCTTGACGCACCAAGAGACCCAGTACTTC. The genes are TRBV5-6 and TRBJ2-5, with D unresolved. CDR1 and CDR2 (germline): SGHDT, YYEEEE. V was cut by 1 base and J by 0 bases, with 4 bases left in between. The CDR3 runs 13 residues. Using reference TRBV5-6 and TRBJ2-5 for the parts outside the CDR3, the full variable domain is DAGVTQSPTHLIKTRGQQVTLRCSPKSGHDTVSWYQQALGQGPQFIFQYYEEEERQRGNFPDRFSGHQFPNYSSELNVNALLLGDSALYLCASSLTHQETQYFGPGTRLLVL.

The J gene is TRBJ2-7, the V gene TRBV5-1, with 7 bases fitting TRBD1. CDR1 and CDR2 (germline): SGHRS, YFSETQ. The length of the CDR3 is 15 residues. V lost 8 bases and J lost 1; bases outside the gene matches: 12. The CDR3 loop reads CASFDREKGSYEQYF. In DNA form, the CDR3 reads TGCGCCAGTTTCGACAGGGAAAAGGGTTCCTACGAGCAGTACTTC. Based on the CDR3 plus reference TRBV5-1 and TRBJ2-7, the full variable domain is KAGVTQTPRYLIKTRGQQVTLSCSPISGHRSVSWYQQTPGQGLQFLFEYFSETQRNKGNFPGRFSGRQFSNSRSEMNVSTLELGDSALYLCASFDREKGSYEQYFGPGTRLTVT.

This sequence joins TRBV2 and TRBJ2-1; no definite D call. The ends were cut back, 1 base at V and 4 bases at J, with 17 bases in the middle. Germline V CDR1 and CDR2: SNHLY, FYNNEI. CDR3 length equals 17 residues. CDR3: CASSEVAGRTLYNEQFF. The CDR3 region has the DNA TGTGCCAGCAGTGAAGTTGCAGGACGTACCCTGTACAATGAGCAGTTCTTC.